Listed here are 10 T cell receptor beta chains from one sample, sequenced in a study of T cells in Graves' hyperthyroidism and ophthalmopathy. There were TCR beta CDR3 regions amplified from RNA transcripts. First-round RT-PCR with HTBI primers amplified the TCR CDR3 region. TCRdb ran MiXCR on the multiplex PCR reads and lists one entry per CDR3 protein. The sample lists about 350,000 distinct CDR3 sequences, over 15% occurring once. Sequenced sample: blood. These TCRs come from a woman aged 40 to 50 with Graves' ophthalmopathy.

In this sample, this clonotype turned up a few times. One end of the junction does not line up with germline, which may come from a read error. The CDR3 sequence is CSATDGAPEASF. CDR3 DNA sequence: TGCAGTGCTACAGACGGGGCCCCTGAAGCTTCCTTT. This chain links TRBV20-1 with TRBJ1-1; tentatively, D is TRBD1 (5 bases). The CDR3 runs to 12 residues. The germline V gene encodes CDR1 DFQATT and CDR2 SNEGSKA (reference sequence).

At least ten counts were recorded for this clonotype. The V and J genes are TRBV28 and TRBJ1-2; 7 bases are a match to TRBD1. V dropped 8 bases and J dropped 4; count of bases not matched to a gene: 7. The CDR3 spans 13 residues. CDR1 and CDR2 from the germline V gene are MDHEN and SYDVKM. The CDR3 region has the DNA TGTGCCAGCGGCCAACAGGGGTTCTATGGCTACACCTTC. Protein product: CASGQQGFYGYTF.

This clonotype was found many times. The chain employs TRBV5-8 and TRBJ1-5; no clear D. Germline values: CDR1 SGHTS, CDR2 YDEGEE. V lost 7 bases, J lost 5 bases, and 13 bases lay in between. The CDR3 extends over 13 amino acids. The CDR3 DNA reads TGTGCCAGCCTGGGATCCGTTTATCAGCCCCAGCATTTT. It codes for CASLGSVYQPQHF.

This chain joins TRBV6-5 and TRBJ1-1; D is possibly TRBD1 (6 bases). The CDR3 is made up of 17 amino acids. Germline CDR1 is MNHEY and CDR2 is SVGAGI. Trimming removed 2 bases at V and 3 bases at J, with 19 bases between. CDR3 residues: CASSYTLRGAADTEAFF. For the CDR3, the DNA is TGTGCCAGCAGTTACACCCTCCGGGGGGCGGCGGACACTGAAGCTTTCTTT.

The chain couples TRBV2 to TRBJ1-1; maybe TRBD1 (6 bases). Germline values: CDR1 SNHLY, CDR2 FYNNEI. The V and J ends lost 3 bases and 2 bases respectively, with 13 bases between them. This CDR3 has 15 residues. In DNA form, the CDR3 reads TGTGCCAGCAGTGAGACAGGCCAGTCTAACACTGAAGCTTTCTTT. Translated: CASSETGQSNTEAFF.

This clonotype has ten or more counts. The V gene is TRBV12-3 or TRBV12-4, the J gene TRBJ2-1; 9 positions agree with TRBD2. The CDR3 totals 16 residues. V dropped 5 bases and J dropped 12; count of bases not matched to a gene: 17. DNA of the CDR3: TGTGCCAGCAGTCGCGCCGGGACTAGCCGCAACCTTGGGCAGTTCTTC. It specifies CASSRAGTSRNLGQFF.

This clonotype was picked up many times. V gene TRBV28 combines with J gene TRBJ1-5; TRBD1 aligns across 7 bases. V lost 4 bases and J lost 3; bases outside the gene matches: 6. Germline V gives CDR1 MDHEN, CDR2 SYDVKM. The CDR3 is made up of 15 amino acids. The CDR3 loop reads CASSSPRGLNQPQHF. Here the CDR3 DNA reads TGTGCCAGCAGTTCGCCAAGGGGGCTCAATCAGCCCCAGCATTTT. The variable domain in full, completed from reference TRBV28 and TRBJ1-5, reads DVKVTQSSRYLVKRTGEKVFLECVQDMDHENMFWYRQDPGLGLRLIYFSYDVKMKEKGDIPEGYSVSREKKERFSLILESASTNQTSMYLCASSSPRGLNQPQHFGDGTRLSIL.

This sequence joins TRBV24-1 and TRBJ1-1, with a weak D call TRBD1 (6 bases). CDR3 size: 13 residues. V was pared by 5 bases and J by 4 bases, with 10 bases between. Germline loops: CDR1 KGHDR, CDR2 SFDVKD. Here the CDR3 reads CATSASGVTEAFF. CDR3 DNA: TGTGCCACCAGTGCTTCAGGGGTCACTGAAGCTTTCTTT.

This clonotype was seen many times. The rearrangement links TRBV28 to TRBJ2-2; 10 nucleotides match TRBD2. The germline gives CDR1 MDHEN, CDR2 SYDVKM. The trim removed 3 bases at V and 4 bases at J, leaving 8 bases unmatched. This CDR3 region has 17 residues. CDR3 nucleotides: TGTGCCAGCAGTTTTGGGTCTAGCGGGAGTAGCACCGGGGAGCTGTTTTTT. It is translated as CASSFGSSGSSTGELFF.

In the case of this clonotype: A junction end diverges from the germline sequence, so it may reflect a read error. V usage is TRBV2 and J usage is TRBJ1-1; D gene uncertain. CDR3 length: 14 residues. Germline V lookup: CDR1 SNHLY, CDR2 FYNNEI. CDR3 bases: TGTGCCAGCAGAGAAGGTCGGGCGAACACTGAAGCTTTCTTT. Translating gives CASREGRANTEAFF.